What follows are 10 T cell receptor beta chains derived from one specimen sequenced in a study of control samples from healthy donors and cancer patients (dated by TCRdb to about 2020). The library was obtained by the immunoSEQ multiplex PCR assay. Imported from immuneACCESS, the table was reduced by TCRdb to in-frame sequences with V and J called. These copies leave out some clones; in studies compared against another copy, an unresolved V gene accounts for under half, and the cause of the remainder is not known. In this sample the table shows roughly 88,000 clones, about 85% of which occur a single time. The top ten clonotypes cover 15% to 20% of the sample. The material sequenced was blood. These TCRs come from a man aged 30 to 45 in good health.

The chain links TRBV18 to TRBJ1-2, with TRBD1 matching 10 bases. CDR3 length: 14 residues. After removal of 6 bases from V and 0 bases from J, the junction contained 1 base not matched to a gene. CDR1 is KGHSH, CDR2 LQKENI, per germline. CDR3 protein: CASSGTGANYGYTF. The CDR3 DNA is TGTGCCAGCTCCGGGACAGGGGCTAACTATGGCTACACCTTC.

The gene calls are TRBV5-1 and TRBJ1-2; the D gene is possibly TRBD1 (5 bases). This CDR3 has 15 residues. In germline, CDR1 is SGHRS, CDR2 YFSETQ. Trimming removed 5 bases at V and 0 bases at J, with 14 bases between. The CDR3 spells CASSLDGAPNYGYTF. CDR3 DNA sequence: TGCGCCAGCAGTCTGGACGGGGCTCCTAACTATGGCTACACCTTC.

A single count supports this clone. This chain connects TRBV29-1 to TRBJ1-1, with a tentative D call TRBD1 (5 bases). Between the trimmed V and J ends, which lost 7 bases and 5 bases, there was a span of 11 bases. This CDR3 comprises 11 residues. Germline V gene sequence: CDR1 SQVTM, CDR2 ANQGSEA. The CDR3 coding sequence is TGCAGCGGAGGAGGGGCTACTGAAGCTTTCTTT. It codes for CSGGGATEAFF. Supplemented by reference TRBV29-1 and TRBJ1-1, the full variable domain reads SAVISQKPSRDICQRGTSLTIQCQVDSQVTMMFWYRQQPGQSLTLIATANQGSEATYESGFVIDKFPISRPNLTFSTLTVSNMSPEDSSIYLCSGGGATEAFFGQGTRLTVV.

This sequence joins TRBV4-2 and TRBJ1-3; no clear D. The CDR3 has 17 amino acids. Germline assignment: CDR1 LGHNA and CDR2 YNFKEQ. Trimming took off 0 bases at V and 1 base at J, with 13 bases between the two ends. DNA of the CDR3: TGTGCCAGCAGCCAAGATACAGACGCATCTTCTGGAAACACCATATATTTT. Amino acids: CASSQDTDASSGNTIYF.

This clone was seen a few times. Other DNA sequences of this sample code for an identical CDR3. V gene TRBV5-6 combines with J gene TRBJ2-3, with D maybe TRBD2 (5 bases). The CDR3 length is 14 residues. V lost 0 bases and J lost 4, with 9 bases in between. Per germline, CDR1 SGHDT and CDR2 YYEEEE. CDR3 residues: CASSLVGRADTQYF. CDR3 DNA sequence: TGTGCCAGCAGCTTGGTGGGGAGAGCAGATACGCAGTATTTT.

The chain combines TRBV30 with TRBJ2-2, with D perhaps matching TRBD1 (6 bases). V was clipped by 4 bases and J by 7 bases, with 10 bases between them. The CDR3 spans 12 residues. Per germline, CDR1 GTSNPN and CDR2 SVGIG (reference sequence). The CDR3 here is CAWTGENGELFF. CDR3 nucleotides: TGTGCCTGGACAGGGGAAAACGGGGAGCTGTTTTTT.

J is TRBJ1-2 and V is TRBV18; D gene unclear. Germline CDR1 reads KGHSH; CDR2 reads LQKENI. The V end lost 0 bases, the J end lost 0 bases, and 8 bases lay between the germline ends. CDR3 length equals 15 residues. Here the CDR3 DNA reads TGTGCCAGCTCACCACCGGCAGGAACTAACTATGGCTACACCTTC. This sequence encodes CASSPPAGTNYGYTF.

The rearrangement joins TRBV28 to TRBJ1-2, with 9 bases fitting TRBD1. Germline V gene lookup returns CDR1 MDHEN and CDR2 SYDVKM. The V and J ends lost 3 bases and 5 bases, in that order; junction bases with no gene match: 4. The CDR3 consists of 14 residues. This CDR3 is CASSFRDRVYGYTF. The CDR3, as DNA: TGTGCCAGCAGTTTCCGGGACAGGGTGTATGGCTACACCTTC.

The rearrangement joins TRBV19 to TRBJ1-2; D gene ambiguous. The CDR3 totals 10 residues. Trimming took 9 bases from V and 4 from J, leaving 6 bases between them. The germline V gene encodes CDR1 LNHDA and CDR2 SQIVND (reference sequence). CDR3 DNA sequence: TGTGCCAGAATCTCCTATGGCTACACCTTC. This gives the protein CARISYGYTF.

V is TRBV30 and J is TRBJ1-1, with D unresolved. The V end was cut by 7 bases, the J end by 1 base, with 13 bases between. Germline V CDR1 and CDR2: GTSNPN, SVGIG (reference sequence). The CDR3 has 13 residues. The CDR3 DNA follows: TGTGCCTCGAAGTCCTACAAGAACACTGAAGCTTTCTTT. It codes for CASKSYKNTEAFF.